The clone carrying this TCR beta chain was counted at least ten times. This sample is part of a study of Graves' ophthalmopathy and Graves' hyperthyroidism. Study in general: Hyperthyroidism was classified as stable if no ophthalmopathy occurred within 18 months of follow-up.

The study amplified TCR beta CDR3 regions using RNA transcripts. First-round RT-PCR relied on HTBI primers, and a second-round multiplex PCR came next. TCRdb analysed the multiplex PCR reads with MiXCR anew, one entry per CDR3 protein. The sample contains over a million distinct CDR3 sequences, approximately 35% of which appear only once. Aged 18 to 65, the patients with hyperthyroidism had under 2 months' duration and were newly diagnosed. The V gene end was trimmed by 7 bases and the J gene end by 4 bases; junction bases not matched to a gene: 10. The length of the CDR3 is 14 residues. In germline, CDR1 is SQVTM, CDR2 ANQGSEA.

The clonotype comes from an adult man with Graves' hyperthyroidism. Sample: peripheral blood or thyroid tissue (not recorded which). The rearrangement uses TRBV29-1 and TRBJ2-5; TRBD2 agrees at 9 bases. The CDR3 DNA follows: TGCAGCGCCCCCTCTAGCGGGAATTCAGAGACCCAGTACTTC. Translated: CSAPSSGNSETQYF.